This passage covers 26 T cell receptor beta chains from one sample sequenced in a study of metastatic and nonmetastatic thyroid tumors. TCRdb re-clonotyped the PCR reads through MiXCR. The sample has some 15,000 clones; about 23% are singletons. Prior to thyroid surgery, none of the patients had received any treatment. Material: adjacent normal tissue. The receptors stem from a female donor with papillary thyroid cancer or a benign thyroid nodule (not recorded which). Some clones in this sample may be carry-over from other donors' samples.

This clone showed up just a few times. An end of the junction does not agree with germline; a read error may underlie this. This chain uses TRBV27 with TRBJ1-2; D call uncertain. The CDR3 runs 14 residues. Germline V gene data show CDR1 as MNHEY and CDR2 as SMNVEV (reference sequence). CDR3 DNA sequence: TGTGCCAGCAGTTCTTTGTTGGGCGTCTATTGCTACACCTTC. Translation gives CASSSLLGVYCYTF.

The chain uses TRBV2 and TRBJ2-3; 8 positions agree with TRBD1. The junction had 1 base not matched to a gene; V was cut back by 4 bases and J by 4 bases. The CDR3 consists of 13 residues. The germline V gene encodes CDR1 SNHLY and CDR2 FYNNEI. CDR3 DNA sequence: TGTGCCAGCAGTGGGGGACAGGCAGATACGCAGTATTTT. Translating gives CASSGGQADTQYF.

By frequency in the sample, this clone is large. The rearrangement joins TRBV2 to TRBJ2-4, with 8 bases identical to TRBD1. Germline V CDR1 and CDR2: SNHLY, FYNNEI. CDR3 length equals 14 residues. Trimming cost V 5 bases and J 7 bases; bases outside gene matches: 7. CDR3 coding DNA: TGTGCCAGCAGTTACTTCAGGGGGCAGAACATTCAGTACTTC. Its translation: CASSYFRGQNIQYF.

The chain has TRBV6-1 and TRBJ2-7, with 9 bases matching TRBD1. V shed 3 bases and J 1 base; nucleotides not matched to a gene: 13. This CDR3 spans 18 amino acids. Germline CDR1 MNHNS, CDR2 SASEGT. Written as DNA, the CDR3 is TGTGCCAGCAGTGATTTTCGATACGGACAGGGGAGATCCTACGAGCAGTACTTC. Translating it yields CASSDFRYGQGRSYEQYF.

This clone showed up just a few times. The CDR3 is CASSLLWNTEAFF. DNA for the CDR3: TGTGCCAGCAGTCTCCTTTGGAACACTGAAGCTTTCTTT. The chain carries TRBV27 and TRBJ1-1; D is unclear. The CDR3 runs to 13 residues. Trimming took 5 bases from V and 1 from J, leaving 8 bases between them. CDR1 MNHEY and CDR2 SMNVEV come from the germline V gene (reference sequence).

CDR3 in amino acids: CASSQAPDGAGRGYGYTF. The CDR3 DNA sequence: TGCGCCAGCAGCCAAGCCCCGGATGGGGCGGGACGTGGTTATGGCTACACCTTC. The chain combines TRBV4-1 with TRBJ1-2; TRBD1 might be the D (5 bases). Germline loops: CDR1 MGHRA, CDR2 YSYEKL. The V and J ends lost 1 base and 5 bases respectively, with 23 bases between them. This CDR3 has 18 residues.

The J gene is TRBJ2-1, the V gene TRBV7-9; TRBD2 matches at 8 bases. The CDR3 totals 13 residues. V lost 2 bases to trimming and J lost 6 bases; unmatched junction nucleotides: 0. The V gene's germline CDR1 is SEHNR and CDR2 FQNEAQ (reference sequence). CDR3 residues: CASSLLAGNEQFF. The DNA for the CDR3 is TGTGCCAGCAGCTTACTAGCGGGCAATGAGCAGTTCTTC.

The chain is built from TRBV6-2 or TRBV6-3 and TRBJ1-2; D remains ambiguous. With 2 bases removed from V and 2 bases from J, the gap between germline ends came to 6 bases. The CDR3 is 13 residues long. Germline values: CDR1 MNHEY, CDR2 SVGEGT. The CDR3 nucleotides read TGTGCCAGCAGTTACGGCGGCAACTATGGCTACACCTTC. Its protein product is CASSYGGNYGYTF.

The rearrangement uses TRBV9 and TRBJ2-2, with 8 bases identical to TRBD1. CDR3 size: 18 residues. The germline V gene has CDR1 SGDLS and CDR2 YYNGEE. V gave up 3 bases and J gave up 0 bases; unmatched junction bases: 10. CDR3 DNA: TGTGCCAGCAGCGACAGGACAGGGCCGCGATCGAACACCGGGGAGCTGTTTTTT. This translates into CASSDRTGPRSNTGELFF.

The genes are TRBV19 and TRBJ2-7; TRBD1 aligns across 8 bases. The germline gives CDR1 LNHDA, CDR2 SQIVND (reference sequence). V trimming: 7 bases; J trimming: 0 bases; junction bases outside the gene matches: 14. This CDR3 spans 17 amino acids. CDR3 residues: CASTHPATGGSSYEQYV. The DNA for the CDR3 is TGTGCCAGTACCCACCCTGCCACAGGGGGTAGCTCCTACGAGCAGTACGTC.

Details on this clone: Additional DNA sequences in this sample encode the identical CDR3. This chain connects TRBV6-5 to TRBJ1-2; no reliable D call. V dropped 2 bases and J dropped 2 bases, with 6 bases sitting between them. Germline CDR1 and CDR2: MNHEY and SVGAGI. The CDR3 is 13 amino acids. The CDR3 here is CASSYGGNYGYTF. The CDR3 coding sequence is TGTGCCAGCAGTTACGGTGGGAACTATGGCTACACCTTC.

There are a few counts of this clone. The chain joins TRBV2 to TRBJ2-3; tentatively, D is TRBD2 (6 bases). CDR1 and CDR2 from the germline V gene are SNHLY and FYNNEI. The CDR3 loop spans 15 amino acids. Deletions cut 3 bases from V and 0 bases from J, with 10 bases between. CDR3 nucleotide sequence: TGTGCCAGCAGTGAGGCGGGGTCTAGCACAGATACGCAGTATTTT. This sequence encodes CASSEAGSSTDTQYF. The variable domain in full, completed from reference TRBV2 and TRBJ2-3, reads EPEVTQTPSHQVTQMGQEVILRCVPISNHLYFYWYRQILGQKVEFLVSFYNNEISEKSEIFDDQFSVERPDGSNFTLKIRSTKLEDSAMYFCASSEAGSSTDTQYFGPGTRLTVL.

This chain uses TRBV9 with TRBJ2-1; D is unclear. CDR1 SGDLS and CDR2 YYNGEE come from the germline V gene. CDR3 length equals 11 residues. With 0 bases removed from V and 9 bases from J, the gap between germline ends came to 4 bases. CDR3 sequence: CASSVAGEQFF. The CDR3 DNA is TGTGCCAGCAGCGTAGCCGGTGAGCAGTTCTTC.

The chain joins TRBV27 to TRBJ1-1; 8 bases agree with TRBD1. CDR1 and CDR2 from the germline V gene are MNHEY and SMNVEV (reference sequence). After removal of 5 bases from V and 2 bases from J, the junction contained 4 bases not matched to a gene. The CDR3 has 14 residues. CDR3 region: CASSPDRGNTEAFF. The DNA for the CDR3 is TGTGCCAGCAGTCCCGACAGGGGTAACACTGAAGCTTTCTTT.

This chain connects TRBV6-1 to TRBJ2-5; D is undetermined. CDR3 length: 13 amino acids. The germline V gene has CDR1 MNHNS and CDR2 SASEGT. The V and J ends lost 6 bases and 5 bases respectively, with 13 bases between them. The CDR3 region has the DNA TGTGCCAGCAGGATAGGGTCACGGGAGACCCAGTACTTC. Its translation: CASRIGSRETQYF.

The genes are TRBV6-2 or TRBV6-3 and TRBJ2-7; D is possibly TRBD2 (6 bases). The CDR3 is 20 residues long. CDR1 MNHEY and CDR2 SVGEGT come from the germline V gene. The V end lost 5 bases, the J end lost 4 bases, and 33 bases lay between the germline ends. The CDR3 DNA reads as TGTGCCAGCAGTCCACCTAGATGGCGGGACCACACTACGAAGGGTTACGAGCAGTACTTC. It yields the protein CASSPPRWRDHTTKGYEQYF.

The chain uses TRBV11-2 and TRBJ2-2; 8 bases fit TRBD2. J lost 3 bases, V lost 3 bases, and 12 bases had no gene match. Germline values: CDR1 SGHAT, CDR2 FQNNGV. This CDR3 region has 18 residues. Here the CDR3 reads CASSLGPTSGLHTGELFF. The DNA for the CDR3 is TGTGCCAGCAGCTTGGGCCCCACTAGCGGACTCCACACCGGGGAGCTGTTTTTT.

This clone was recorded a few times. This chain joins TRBV5-1 and TRBJ2-3; tentative D call: TRBD1 (6 bases). Trimming cost V 4 bases and J 1 base, with 13 bases left between them. Germline V gene sequence: CDR1 SGHRS, CDR2 YFSETQ. This CDR3 is 15 amino acids long. The DNA of the CDR3 is TGCGCCAGCAGCCGAGAGGACAGCCGCACAGATACGCAGTATTTT. It codes for CASSREDSRTDTQYF.

This clone was observed many times. The rearrangement uses TRBV7-2 and TRBJ2-1; D unresolved. The V gene lost 2 bases and the J gene lost 6 bases, with 8 bases spanning the gap. This CDR3 comprises 13 residues. CDR1 is SGHTA and CDR2 is FQGNSA in the germline V gene. This CDR3 is CASSLWAGNEQFF. CDR3 coding DNA: TGTGCCAGCAGCTTATGGGCAGGCAATGAGCAGTTCTTC.

This sequence joins TRBV6-2 or TRBV6-3 and TRBJ1-1; tentatively, D is TRBD1 (6 bases). Germline values: CDR1 MNHEY, CDR2 SVGEGT. V was cut by 7 bases and J by 2 bases, with 11 bases left in between. The CDR3 length is 13 residues. CDR3 residues: CASTNRANTEAFF. The CDR3 coding sequence is TGTGCCAGCACCAACAGGGCAAACACTGAAGCTTTCTTT.

As DNA, the CDR3 is TGTGCCAGCACCCCGGGACTAGGACTTTACAATGAGCAGTTCTTC. Protein sequence: CASTPGLGLYNEQFF. V usage is TRBV6-1 and J usage is TRBJ2-1; 8 nucleotides align to TRBD2. After removal of 7 bases from V and 4 bases from J, the junction contained 9 bases not matched to a gene. The CDR3 loop spans 15 amino acids. Per germline, CDR1 MNHNS and CDR2 SASEGT.

V usage is TRBV20-1 and J usage is TRBJ2-7; 8 bases match TRBD1. V shed 6 bases and J 5 bases; nucleotides not matched to a gene: 15. Germline loops: CDR1 DFQATT, CDR2 SNEGSKA (reference sequence). CDR3 length equals 15 residues. In DNA form, the CDR3 reads TGCAGTGCATTCACGCCCCAGGGGGCGCGCAACGAGCAGTACTTC. Translating it yields CSAFTPQGARNEQYF.

To note about this clone: One end of the junction fails to match germline, which may point to a read error. J is TRBJ2-7 and V is TRBV10-3, with 7 bases lining up with TRBD2. The CDR3 loop spans 20 amino acids. In germline, CDR1 is ENHRY, CDR2 SYGVKD. CDR3 DNA sequence: TGTGCCATCAGTGGCATCTTCTTAGGATCCGCAGCGGGAAGCTCCTACGAGGAGTACTTC. Translated, it gives CAISGIFLGSAAGSSYEEYF.

A few counts support this clone. The V and J genes are TRBV7-6 and TRBJ1-1; no firm D call. Trimming cost V 4 bases and J 5 bases, with 8 bases left between them. Per the germline V gene, CDR1 is SGHVS and CDR2 is FNYEAQ. This CDR3 contains 12 residues. The CDR3 DNA is TGTGCCAGCAGCTCAGGAAGTACTGAAGCTTTCTTT. This sequence encodes CASSSGSTEAFF.

This clone was detected only a few times. Sequence at one end of the junction differs from germline and may be a read error. The rearrangement joins TRBV6-1 to TRBJ1-2, with TRBD1 identical over 8 bases. The CDR3 runs to 13 residues. Germline CDR1 MNHNS, CDR2 SASEGT. CDR3 residues: CVSTRQGNYGYTF. The CDR3 bases are TGTGTCAGCACCCGACAGGGGAACTATGGCTACACCTTC.

A few counts support this clone. The rearrangement uses TRBV20-1 and TRBJ2-1, with a possible D match to TRBD1 (6 bases). The CDR3 spans 17 residues. Germline CDR1 is DFQATT and CDR2 is SNEGSKA (reference sequence). Trimming removed 5 bases from V and 6 bases from J, with 26 bases in between. The CDR3 loop is CSARTSDTGSGFNEQFF. As DNA, the CDR3 is TGCAGTGCTCGCACGAGTGATACAGGGTCCGGGTTCAATGAGCAGTTCTTC.